The clone carrying this TCR beta chain was recorded a few times. Its matching antigen is unknown. The ends were cut back, 0 bases at V and 1 base at J, with 10 bases in the middle. This CDR3 comprises 15 residues. The germline CDR1 and CDR2 sequences are SGHRS and YFSETQ. Preparation of the TCRbeta library involved a method that used unique molecular identifiers. MiXCR, run by TCRdb on the PCR reads, gives a single entry per CDR3 protein. This table holds tens of thousands of distinct CDR3 sequences, approximately 18% found once. The data originate from a study of T-cell reconstitution after alpha-beta-depleted transplantation in children. Study-wide findings and caveats: Elevated TCRbeta diversity at day 60 was traced, in some patients, to surviving recipient T cells and thymic progenitors. Reports say that about two months after transplant, the alpha-beta T cells came out of several hundred graft clones that had expanded. Hyperexpanded clones declined; after one year, newly produced T cells mostly supplied diversity.

Sequences were derived from PBMCs, mostly from graft donor cells, sampled 360 days after TCRalphabeta/CD19-depleted stem cell transplant. The rearrangement links TRBV5-1 to TRBJ1-1, with a tentative D call TRBD1 (5 bases). This TCR was recovered from a male patient aged 2-15 years who had a stem cell transplant for acute lymphoblastic leukemia, so the T cells may come from the graft donor. The CDR3 loop reads CASSLGQSRNTEAFF. The CDR3 nucleotides read TGCGCCAGCAGCTTGGGACAGTCAAGGAACACTGAAGCTTTCTTT.